These 30 T cell receptor beta chains originate from one sample sequenced in a study of read filtering for tumor transcriptome and immune sequencing. From 300 to 400 ng of RNA, a library with molecular barcoded alpha/delta and beta/gamma adaptors was made. TCRdb re-called the reads with MiXCR, one entry per CDR3 protein. The table records around 140,000 distinct CDR3 sequences, less than 15% of them present only once. The specimen sequenced was a population of CD138-negative cells sorted from bone marrow. Receptors were obtained from a donor over 35 with multiple myeloma.

A few counts support this clonotype. J is TRBJ1-5 and V is TRBV25-1, with D possibly being TRBD1 (6 bases). The CDR3 sequence is 15 residues long. The V end lost 5 bases, the J end lost 4 bases, and 15 bases lay between the germline ends. Germline V CDR1 and CDR2: MGHDK, SYGVNS. CDR3 sequence (DNA): TGTGCCAGCAGTCGCACCCTTACAGGGAATCAGCCCCAGCATTTT. It is translated as CASSRTLTGNQPQHF.

This clonotype occurred many times. The V call is TRBV6-2 or TRBV6-3, the J call TRBJ1-5, with TRBD1 matching over 8 bases. Germline loops: CDR1 MNHEY, CDR2 SVGEGT. CDR3 length: 15 residues. This chain's CDR3 is CAVDPGQAYNQPQHF. Written as DNA, the CDR3 is TGTGCAGTAGATCCGGGACAGGCTTACAATCAGCCCCAGCATTTT.

This clonotype was recorded at least ten times. This sequence joins TRBV2 and TRBJ1-2; no clear D. The CDR3 has 13 amino acids. CDR1 and CDR2 (germline): SNHLY, FYNNEI. V was clipped by 1 base and J by 5 bases, with 8 bases between them. The CDR3 is CASSEGERYGYTF. As DNA, the CDR3 is TGTGCCAGCAGTGAAGGGGAACGATATGGCTACACCTTC.

A remark on this clonotype: This clone may be a read error of a much larger clone one base away. The rearrangement uses TRBV14 and TRBJ2-7; 8 nucleotides line up with TRBD2. The CDR3 is made up of 16 amino acids. CDR1 and CDR2 from the germline V gene are SGHDN and FVKESK. Trimming took 7 bases from V and 2 from J; bases not matched to a gene: 13. CDR3 sequence: CASNHGQAGVPYEQYF. The CDR3 DNA follows: TGTGCCAGCAACCATGGTCAAGCGGGAGTCCCCTACGAGCAGTACTTC.

This clonotype appeared many times. The rearrangement uses TRBV10-3 and TRBJ2-2; D gene ambiguous. Germline CDR1 and CDR2: ENHRY and SYGVKD. Trimming removed 3 bases at V and 2 bases at J, with 10 bases between. The CDR3 is made up of 15 amino acids. CDR3 DNA sequence: TGTGCCATCAGTGATGAAGCCGTAAACACCGGGGAGCTGTTTTTT. It specifies CAISDEAVNTGELFF.

This clonotype was seen more than once but under ten times. This sequence joins TRBV24-1 and TRBJ1-1; TRBD1 might be the D (6 bases). The CDR3 contains 16 residues. V shed 5 bases and J shed 4 bases, with 19 bases lying between them. Germline V lookup: CDR1 KGHDR, CDR2 SFDVKD. CDR3 sequence reads: CATSGSGRGSITEAFF. The CDR3 nucleotides are TGTGCCACCAGTGGGAGTGGCAGGGGATCGATCACTGAAGCTTTCTTT.

This clonotype came up many times. The J gene is TRBJ2-3, the V gene TRBV20-1; 9 bases are shared with TRBD2. The trim removed 0 bases at V and 0 bases at J, leaving 1 base unmatched. This CDR3 has 15 amino acids. Germline V CDR1 and CDR2: DFQATT, SNEGSKA (reference sequence). DNA for the CDR3: TGCAGTGCTAGAGATCTAGCGGGAAGCACAGATACGCAGTATTTT. This encodes CSARDLAGSTDTQYF.

This clonotype occurred many times. The V gene is TRBV7-2, the J gene TRBJ1-1, with a tentative D call TRBD1 (6 bases). The CDR3 covers 13 residues. Looked up from germline, CDR1 is SGHTA and CDR2 is FQGNSA. The ends were cut back, 5 bases at V and 7 bases at J, with 14 bases in the middle. The CDR3 sequence: CASSARTASEAFF. In DNA, the CDR3 is TGTGCCAGCAGCGCCCGGACAGCTAGTGAAGCTTTCTTT.

Ten or more counts support this clonotype. The chain has TRBV18 and TRBJ2-3; 7 bases agree with TRBD2. This CDR3 region has 13 residues. Losses at the gene ends were 2 bases for V and 4 bases for J; bases not matched to a gene: 0. Germline values: CDR1 KGHSH, CDR2 LQKENI. CDR3 coding DNA: TGTGCCAGCTCACCAGCGGGAGCAGATACGCAGTATTTT. It specifies CASSPAGADTQYF.

The table lists this clonotype with many counts. The V and J genes are TRBV5-1 and TRBJ2-5, with 10 nucleotides matching TRBD2. Germline lookup yields CDR1 SGHRS and CDR2 YFSETQ. V trimming: 2 bases; J trimming: 3 bases; junction bases outside the gene matches: 4. This CDR3 has 15 amino acids. In nucleotides, the CDR3 is TGCGCCAGCAGCTTTCTAGCGGGGGTGGAAGAGACCCAGTACTTC. Translation gives CASSFLAGVEETQYF.

This chain connects TRBV7-8 to TRBJ1-5; the D gene is possibly TRBD1 (6 bases). Trimming cost V 4 bases and J 2 bases, with 9 bases left between them. The CDR3 has 14 amino acids. The germline CDR1 and CDR2 sequences are SGHVS and FQNEAQ. CDR3 region: CASSSDSGNQPQHF. The DNA for the CDR3 is TGTGCCAGCAGCTCGGACAGTGGCAATCAGCCCCAGCATTTT.

A remark on this clonotype: With a much larger clone just one base away, this may be a read error. This chain links TRBV9 with TRBJ2-1, with TRBD2 matching 10 bases. The CDR3 is made up of 14 amino acids. Germline CDR1 is SGDLS and CDR2 is YYNGEE. CDR3 DNA sequence: TGTGTCAGCAGTCAGTCTAGCGGGAGCCATGAGCAGTTCTTC. Protein sequence: CVSSQSSGSHEQFF.

The CDR3 DNA reads TGTGCCTGGAGTGTACCCCTAGCCGGTTCGGGGACCCAGTACTTC. It translates to CAWSVPLAGSGTQYF. The chain carries TRBV30 and TRBJ2-5; possibly TRBD2 for D (5 bases). The CDR3 consists of 15 residues. With 0 bases removed from V and 7 bases from J, the gap between germline ends came to 18 bases. In germline, CDR1 is GTSNPN, CDR2 SVGIG (reference sequence).

This clonotype has more than one count but fewer than ten. The genes are TRBV20-1 and TRBJ2-7; the D gene is possibly TRBD1 (5 bases). This CDR3 comprises 15 residues. Per the germline V gene, CDR1 is DFQATT and CDR2 is SNEGSKA (reference sequence). DNA for the CDR3: TGCGGCGCTAGTGGACAACTCAGGAGCTCCTACGAGCAGTACTTC. It translates to CGASGQLRSSYEQYF.

This clonotype was seen ten or more times. The rearrangement joins TRBV7-9 to TRBJ2-7; maybe TRBD2 (6 bases). CDR1 and CDR2 (germline): SEHNR, FQNEAQ (reference sequence). V lost 4 bases and J lost 1, with 14 bases in between. The length of the CDR3 is 15 residues. The CDR3 reads CASSSSLARSYEQYF. The DNA for the CDR3 is TGTGCCAGCAGCTCCTCCCTAGCGCGGTCCTACGAGCAGTACTTC. The whole variable domain, remainder taken from reference TRBV7-9 and TRBJ2-7, is DTGVSQNPRHKITKRGQNVTFRCDPISEHNRLYWYRQTLGQGPEFLTYFQNEAQLEKSRLLSDRFSAERPKGSFSTLEIQRTEQGDSAMYLCASSSSLARSYEQYFGPGTRLTVT.

In this sample, this clonotype turned up many times. The CDR3 loop reads CASSLRRGQVTNEQFF. Here the CDR3 DNA reads TGTGCCAGCAGTCTACGGCGGGGACAAGTAACCAATGAGCAGTTCTTC. This rearrangement joins TRBV27 to TRBJ2-1, with D perhaps given as TRBD1 or TRBD2 (6 bases each). V lost 5 bases to trimming and J lost 6 bases, with 20 bases between them. CDR1 MNHEY and CDR2 SMNVEV come from the germline V gene (reference sequence). The CDR3 is 16 amino acids.

By proportion, this clonotype is medium-sized. Germline is not matched at one junction end, which may reflect a read error. Written as DNA, the CDR3 is TGTGCCAGCAGCCAAGAGCGTGGGCGGGAATACAATGAGCAGTTCTTC. This sequence encodes CASSQERGREYNEQFF. V gene TRBV4-1 combines with J gene TRBJ2-1; D might be TRBD2 (6 bases). The CDR3 loop spans 16 amino acids. Germline assignment: CDR1 MGHRA and CDR2 YSYEKL.

This chain connects TRBV12-3 or TRBV12-4 to TRBJ2-2; D uncertain. With 5 bases removed from V and 6 bases from J, the gap between germline ends came to 16 bases. This CDR3 is built from 15 residues. The CDR3 sequence: CASSPTTRVPGELFF. CDR3 in DNA: TGTGCCAGCAGTCCCACTACCCGGGTGCCCGGGGAGCTGTTTTTT.

This clonotype was found many times. The gene calls are TRBV2 and TRBJ2-1, with TRBD2 matching over 7 bases. This CDR3 is built from 15 residues. The V and J ends lost 5 bases and 3 bases, in that order; junction bases with no gene match: 7. Germline loops: CDR1 SNHLY, CDR2 FYNNEI. Here the CDR3 reads CASSSLAVDYNEQFF. The CDR3 coding sequence is TGTGCCAGCAGTAGCCTAGCGGTGGACTACAATGAGCAGTTCTTC.

This clonotype was observed many times. The chain employs TRBV12-3 or TRBV12-4 and TRBJ2-1; 7 bases align to TRBD2. CDR3 length: 13 residues. With 1 base clipped from V and 9 bases from J, the junction kept 3 bases outside the gene matches. In DNA, the CDR3 is TGTGCCAGCAGTTTAGGCGGGAGTGCTGAGCAGTTCTTC. Translated: CASSLGGSAEQFF.

This clonotype turned up a few times. CDR3 sequence (DNA): TGCAGTGCTAGAGATAGTAGCCTAGCGGGGGTTTACGAGCAGTACTTC. Protein sequence: CSARDSSLAGVYEQYF. The chain is built from TRBV20-1 and TRBJ2-7, with 10 bases lining up with TRBD2. From germline, CDR1 is DFQATT and CDR2 SNEGSKA (reference sequence). J was trimmed by 4 bases and V by 0 bases; bases with no gene match: 9. The CDR3 totals 16 residues.

This clonotype was counted at least ten times. The V call is TRBV6-2 or TRBV6-3, the J call TRBJ1-5; D gene uncertain. The CDR3 extends over 13 amino acids. V was clipped by 1 base and J by 2 bases, with 3 bases between them. Germline assignment: CDR1 MNHEY and CDR2 SVGEGT. The CDR3 DNA reads TGTGCCAGCAGTTACTGGGGCAATCAGCCCCAGCATTTT. As protein: CASSYWGNQPQHF.

This clonotype was detected many times. The chain uses TRBV2 and TRBJ1-1, with 7 bases fitting TRBD1. V was clipped by 5 bases and J by 4 bases; unmatched bases: 13. The CDR3 sequence is 16 residues long. The germline CDR1 and CDR2 sequences are SNHLY and FYNNEI. The CDR3 DNA reads TGTGCCAGCAGTCCAAGACAGGGTTTGGGTGCCACTGAAGCTTTCTTT. This gives the protein CASSPRQGLGATEAFF.

This clonotype has a handful of counts. This sequence joins TRBV9 and TRBJ2-2, with 7 bases lining up with TRBD1. J lost 3 bases, V lost 3 bases, and 5 bases had no gene match. Germline CDR1 SGDLS, CDR2 YYNGEE. CDR3 length: 15 amino acids. The CDR3, as DNA: TGTGCCAGCAGCGGACGACAGGGTTACACCGGGGAGCTGTTTTTT. It translates to CASSGRQGYTGELFF.

This clonotype has a count of ten or more. The chain couples TRBV19 to TRBJ1-2; perhaps TRBD1 as D (5 bases). V was cut by 3 bases and J by 4 bases, with 9 bases left in between. The CDR3 spans 13 residues. From germline, CDR1 is LNHDA and CDR2 SQIVND (reference sequence). The CDR3 spells CASSMGLSYGYTF. The CDR3 DNA is TGTGCCAGTAGTATGGGACTGAGCTATGGCTACACCTTC.

The sample holds a few counts of this clonotype. The chain joins TRBV5-1 to TRBJ2-2, with D possibly being TRBD1 or TRBD2 (5 bases each). Germline loops: CDR1 SGHRS, CDR2 YFSETQ. This CDR3 spans 13 amino acids. The germline V and J ends were trimmed by 5 bases and 4 bases, with 9 bases remaining between them. CDR3 amino acids: CASSRGLTGELFF. In nucleotides, the CDR3 is TGCGCCAGCAGTCGGGGCCTCACCGGGGAGCTGTTTTTT.

This clonotype appeared many times. The CDR3 region is CASSVIGLGNQETQYF. CDR3 coding DNA: TGTGCCAGCAGCGTTATTGGGTTGGGAAACCAAGAGACCCAGTACTTC. V and J are TRBV9 and TRBJ2-5; no clear D gene. Germline V gene data show CDR1 as SGDLS and CDR2 as YYNGEE. The CDR3 totals 16 residues. V was clipped by 2 bases and J by 0 bases, with 14 bases between them.

There are many counts of this clonotype. This chain joins TRBV5-1 and TRBJ1-1; D is uncertain. The V and J ends lost 0 bases and 1 base respectively, with 4 bases between them. This CDR3 region has 13 residues. Germline V gene sequence: CDR1 SGHRS, CDR2 YFSETQ. The CDR3 loop reads CASSLEENTEAFF. In DNA form, the CDR3 reads TGCGCCAGCAGCTTGGAGGAGAACACTGAAGCTTTCTTT.

This clonotype was seen at least ten times. The V call is TRBV30, the J call TRBJ2-1, with a tentative D call TRBD1 (7 bases). V was clipped by 0 bases and J by 7 bases, with 16 bases between them. Germline-derived CDR1 and CDR2 are GTSNPN and SVGIG (reference sequence). The CDR3 contains 15 residues. CDR3 DNA sequence: TGTGCCTGGAGTGTACGGCGGGACAGAAGTAATGAGCAGTTCTTC. The encoded protein is CAWSVRRDRSNEQFF.

This clonotype was seen repeatedly, ten times or more. DNA for the CDR3: TGTGCCAGCAAGGGAGGGGCCCCAGATACGCAGTATTTT. Translated, it gives CASKGGAPDTQYF. The V and J genes are TRBV11-2 and TRBJ2-3; 7 bases are a match to TRBD2. Trimming cost V 7 bases and J 4 bases; bases outside gene matches: 5. The CDR3 is made up of 13 amino acids. Looked up from germline, CDR1 is SGHAT and CDR2 is FQNNGV.